This T cell receptor (beta chain) came from a study of T-cell memory formation after mild COVID-19. Study-wide results and caveats: Memory sampled before infection contained some responding clones, suggesting cross-reactive memory joined.

The CDR3 sequence is 13 residues long. CDR1 PRHDT and CDR2 FYEKMQ come from the germline V gene (reference sequence). TCRdb reanalysed the 5' RACE reads using MiXCR and keeps one entry per CDR3 protein. Seen here are around 250,000 distinct CDR3 sequences, around 15% observed once, and the top ten hold about a fifth. A remark on this clonotype: Its antigen is currently unknown. A read error may account for a junction end that differs from germline.

This chain connects TRBV13 to TRBJ1-6, with D perhaps matching TRBD1 (5 bases). Material: PBMCs or a T cell subset sorted from them (not recorded which). This clonotype was obtained from a man aged 18 to 30 who had mild COVID-19 (a few samples of this study predate the infection). Cell type and time point are not known. CDR3 in amino acids: CASSLWGNSPIHF. The CDR3 DNA reads as TGTGCCAGCAGCTTATGGGGGAATTCACCCATCCACTTT.